The clone carrying this T cell receptor (beta chain) has a single count. Its specificity is unknown. This specimen comes from a study of cytomegalovirus exposure and HLA in healthy donors. Vbeta (60) and Jbeta (13) primers were used in the PCR. Here immunoSEQ multiplex PCR was the method, and the copy in TCRdb shows in-frame clones only, minus some. The table has 190,000 or so clones, less than 85% seen once; the top ten hold approximately 1.5%. Study outcomes and limitations: Sequencing probably produced one cluster of sequence variants that were highly shared.

CDR1 and CDR2 (germline): MNHEY, SMNVEV (reference sequence). J lost 8 bases, V lost 6 bases, and 6 bases had no gene match. This CDR3 spans 15 amino acids. The sample consisted of PBMCs. This TCR derives from a girl aged 5 to 17 in good health and CMV-seropositive. The rearrangement links TRBV27 to TRBJ1-6, with 11 bases matching TRBD1. CDR3 sequence: CASSSGQGAYSPLHF. The CDR3 bases are TGTGCCAGCAGCTCCGGACAGGGGGCCTATTCACCCCTCCACTTT.